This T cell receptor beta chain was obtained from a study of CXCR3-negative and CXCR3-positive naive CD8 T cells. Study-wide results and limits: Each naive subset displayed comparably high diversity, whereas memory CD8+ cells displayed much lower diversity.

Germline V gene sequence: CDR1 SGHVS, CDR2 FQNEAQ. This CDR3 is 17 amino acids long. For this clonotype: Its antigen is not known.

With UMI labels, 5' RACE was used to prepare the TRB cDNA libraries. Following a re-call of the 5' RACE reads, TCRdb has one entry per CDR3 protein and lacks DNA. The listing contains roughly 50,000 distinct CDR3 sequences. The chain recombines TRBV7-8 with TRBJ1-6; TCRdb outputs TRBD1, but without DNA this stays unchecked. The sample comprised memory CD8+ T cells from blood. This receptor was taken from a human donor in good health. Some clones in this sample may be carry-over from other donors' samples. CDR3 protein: CASSLVGTGDYNSPLHF.